The clone carrying this T cell receptor (beta chain) was observed many times. These data come from a study of spatial heterogeneity in lung cancer. As for time point: sample taken at primary tumor resection. The input material, whole RNA from tumor, nontumor lung or frozen PBMC, was sequenced unsorted. Every cDNA TCR molecule received its own unique molecular identifier. MiXCR was run by TCRdb on the 5' RACE reads, yielding one entry per CDR3 protein. This table holds approximately 7,000 distinct CDR3 sequences, around 4.3% found once. The sequenced sample was normal lung tissue next to the tumor, obtained at surgery. The receptor's source is a female donor with early-stage non-small cell lung cancer.

CDR3 region: CSAFLGQDLTNYGYTF. Written as DNA, the CDR3 is TGCAGCGCCTTCCTGGGACAGGACCTTACTAACTATGGCTACACCTTC. The chain carries TRBV29-1 and TRBJ1-2, with 8 bases fitting TRBD1. The germline V gene encodes CDR1 SQVTM and CDR2 ANQGSEA. CDR3 length equals 16 residues. The V and J ends lost 7 bases and 0 bases, in that order; junction bases with no gene match: 13.